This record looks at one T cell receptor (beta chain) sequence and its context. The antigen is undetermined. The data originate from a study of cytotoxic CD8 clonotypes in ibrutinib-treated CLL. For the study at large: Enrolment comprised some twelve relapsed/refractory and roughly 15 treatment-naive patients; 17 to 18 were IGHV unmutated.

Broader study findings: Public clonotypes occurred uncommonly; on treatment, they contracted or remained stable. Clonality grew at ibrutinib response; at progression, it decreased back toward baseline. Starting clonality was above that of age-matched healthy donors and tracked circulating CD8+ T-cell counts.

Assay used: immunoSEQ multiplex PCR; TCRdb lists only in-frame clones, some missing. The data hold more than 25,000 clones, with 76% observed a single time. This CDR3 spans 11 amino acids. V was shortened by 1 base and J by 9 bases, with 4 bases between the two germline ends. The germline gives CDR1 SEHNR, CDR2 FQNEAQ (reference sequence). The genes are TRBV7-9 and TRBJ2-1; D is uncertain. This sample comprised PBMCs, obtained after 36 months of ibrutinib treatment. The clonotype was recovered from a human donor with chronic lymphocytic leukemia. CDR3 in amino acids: CASSLEGEQFF. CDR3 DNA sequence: TGTGCCAGCAGCTTAGAGGGTGAGCAGTTCTTC.